A selection of T cell receptor beta chains follows, all from one sample in a study of OX40 agonist ivuxolimab in advanced cancers. The method was immunoSEQ multiplex PCR; TCRdb's version includes in-frame clones alone and lacks a portion of them. The table includes tens of thousands of clones, about 87% detected once. Here the sequenced sample was CD4+ or CD8+ T cells sorted from blood, taken in a trial of the OX40 agonist ivuxolimab. Source of these receptors: an adult with an advanced solid tumor such as melanoma, head and neck, liver or kidney cancer. CDR3s include the opening cysteine and the closing phenylalanine or tryptophan. Fields, in order: D gene, V gene, CDR3 length, clone size, J gene, CDR3 DNA, CDR3 protein. A D gene is named only where the DNA matches it firmly. The size entry is marked missing in some rows and otherwise reads once, few, many or a size class.

.	TRBV7-9	12	.	TRBJ2-5	TGTGCCAGCAGCTTAATGCAAGAGACCCAGTACTTC	CASSLMQETQYF
.	TRBV4-2	15	.	TRBJ1-5	TGTGCCAGCAGCCAAGATCGAGGGGTGGATCAGCCCCAGCATTTT	CASSQDRGVDQPQHF
.	TRBV29-1	15	.	TRBJ1-2	TGCAGCGTTGAAGCCGGGCAGGGGAACAACTATGGCTACACCTTC	CSVEAGQGNNYGYTF
.	TRBV27	14	once	TRBJ1-4	TGTGCCAGCAGCCCGACAGGACTTTTCGGAAAACTGTTTTTT	CASSPTGLFGKLFF
.	TRBV9	16	few	TRBJ2-1	TGTGCCAGCAGCGGGGGTCCAGGGCTTACATCCAATGAGCAGTTCTTC	CASSGGPGLTSNEQFF
.	TRBV5-4	15	.	TRBJ2-2	TGTGCCAGCAGCTTGGTTTTGCAGCAGGCCGGGGAGCTGTTTTTT	CASSLVLQQAGELFF
TRBD2	TRBV19	16	.	TRBJ2-3	TGTGCCAGTAGTATAGACCTAGCGGAGAGCACAGATACGCAGTATTTT	CASSIDLAESTDTQYF
.	TRBV7-2	10	.	TRBJ1-2	TGTGCCAGCGGACAGTATGGCTACACCTTC	CASGQYGYTF
TRBD2	TRBV11-3	15	.	TRBJ2-1	TGTGCCAGCAGCCTTCGTAGCGGGAGTGGCAATGAGCAGTTCTTC	CASSLRSGSGNEQFF
.	TRBV6-1	10	.	TRBJ2-7	TGTGCCAGCAGACGGGACGAGCAGTACTTC	CASRRDEQYF
TRBD1	TRBV19	14	.	TRBJ2-3	TGTGCCAGTAGCAGGGACAGCCCCTCGGATACGCAGTATTTT	CASSRDSPSDTQYF
.	TRBV5-1	13	.	TRBJ1-1	TGCGCCAGCAGCTTGGACCAGGTTGGTGAAGCTTTCTTT	CASSLDQVGEAFF